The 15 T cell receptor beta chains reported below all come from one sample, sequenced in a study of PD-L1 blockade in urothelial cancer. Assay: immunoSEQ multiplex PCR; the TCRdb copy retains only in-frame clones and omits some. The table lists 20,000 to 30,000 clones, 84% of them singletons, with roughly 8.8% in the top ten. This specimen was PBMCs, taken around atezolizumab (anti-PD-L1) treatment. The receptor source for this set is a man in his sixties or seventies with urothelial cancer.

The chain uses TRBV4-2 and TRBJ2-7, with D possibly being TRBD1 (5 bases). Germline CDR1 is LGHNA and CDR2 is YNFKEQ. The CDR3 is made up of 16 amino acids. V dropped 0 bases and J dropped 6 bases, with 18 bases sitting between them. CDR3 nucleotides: TGTGCCAGCAGCCAAGATCAGGGTAGTGTTATTGTCGAGCAGTACTTC. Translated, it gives CASSQDQGSVIVEQYF.

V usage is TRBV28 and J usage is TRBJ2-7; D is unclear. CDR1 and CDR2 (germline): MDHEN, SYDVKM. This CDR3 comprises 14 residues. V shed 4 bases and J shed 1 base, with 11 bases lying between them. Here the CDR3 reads CASSSLADSYEQYF. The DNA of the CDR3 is TGTGCCAGCAGTTCTCTGGCAGATTCCTACGAGCAGTACTTC.

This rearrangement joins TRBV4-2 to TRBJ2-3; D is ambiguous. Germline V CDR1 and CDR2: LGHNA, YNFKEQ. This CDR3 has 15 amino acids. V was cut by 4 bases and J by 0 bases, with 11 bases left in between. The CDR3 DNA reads TGTGCCAGCAGCCTCCAACTCCCTAGCACAGATACGCAGTATTTT. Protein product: CASSLQLPSTDTQYF.

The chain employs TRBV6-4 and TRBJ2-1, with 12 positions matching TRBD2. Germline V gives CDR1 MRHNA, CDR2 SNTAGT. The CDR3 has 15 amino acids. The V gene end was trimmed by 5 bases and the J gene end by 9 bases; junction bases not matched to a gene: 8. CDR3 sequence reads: CASSRLAGEAGEQFF. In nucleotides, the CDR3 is TGTGCCAGCAGTAGACTAGCGGGAGAGGCGGGTGAGCAGTTCTTC.

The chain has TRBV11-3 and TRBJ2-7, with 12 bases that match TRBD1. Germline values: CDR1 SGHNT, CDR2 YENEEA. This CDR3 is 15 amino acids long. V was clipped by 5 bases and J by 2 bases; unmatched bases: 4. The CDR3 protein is CASSPGTGGPYEQYF. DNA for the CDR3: TGTGCCAGCAGCCCCGGGACAGGGGGCCCCTACGAGCAGTACTTC.

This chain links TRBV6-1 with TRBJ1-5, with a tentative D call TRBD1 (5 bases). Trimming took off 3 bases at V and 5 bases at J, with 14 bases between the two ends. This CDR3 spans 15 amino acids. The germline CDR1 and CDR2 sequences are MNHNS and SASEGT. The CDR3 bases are TGTGCCAGCAGTGAGATACTCAGGGCCCATCAGCCCCAGCATTTT. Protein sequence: CASSEILRAHQPQHF.

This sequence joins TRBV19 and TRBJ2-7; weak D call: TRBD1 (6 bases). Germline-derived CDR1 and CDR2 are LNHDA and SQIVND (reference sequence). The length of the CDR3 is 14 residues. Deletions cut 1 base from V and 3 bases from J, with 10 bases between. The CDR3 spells CASSIGQGSYEQYF. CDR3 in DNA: TGTGCCAGTAGTATAGGTCAGGGGAGCTACGAGCAGTACTTC.

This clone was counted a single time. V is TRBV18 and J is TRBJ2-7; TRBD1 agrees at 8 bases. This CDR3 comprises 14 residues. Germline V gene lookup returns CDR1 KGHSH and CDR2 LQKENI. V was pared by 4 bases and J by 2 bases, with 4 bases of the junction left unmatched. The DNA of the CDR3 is TGTGCCAGCTCACTGGACAGGGTAACCTACGAGCAGTACTTC. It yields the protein CASSLDRVTYEQYF.

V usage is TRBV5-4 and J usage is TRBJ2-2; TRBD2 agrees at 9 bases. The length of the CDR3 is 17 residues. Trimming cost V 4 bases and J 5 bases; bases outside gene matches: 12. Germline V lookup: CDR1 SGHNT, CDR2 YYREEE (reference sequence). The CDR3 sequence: CASSPRASGIPTGELFF. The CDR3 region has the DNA TGTGCCAGCAGCCCAAGGGCTAGCGGGATACCTACCGGGGAGCTGTTTTTT.

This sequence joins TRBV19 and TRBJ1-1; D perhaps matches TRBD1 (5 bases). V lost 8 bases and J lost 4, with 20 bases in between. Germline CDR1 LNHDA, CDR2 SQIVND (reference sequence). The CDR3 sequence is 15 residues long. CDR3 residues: CASSGGWGWSTEAFF. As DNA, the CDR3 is TGTGCCAGTTCGGGGGGGTGGGGGTGGAGCACTGAAGCTTTCTTT.

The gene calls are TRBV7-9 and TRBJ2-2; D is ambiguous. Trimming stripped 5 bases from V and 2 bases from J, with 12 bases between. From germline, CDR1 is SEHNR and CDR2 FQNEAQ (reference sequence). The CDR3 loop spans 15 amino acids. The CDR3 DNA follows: TGTGCCAGCAGCCCAACACCGTCAAACACCGGGGAGCTGTTTTTT. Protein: CASSPTPSNTGELFF.

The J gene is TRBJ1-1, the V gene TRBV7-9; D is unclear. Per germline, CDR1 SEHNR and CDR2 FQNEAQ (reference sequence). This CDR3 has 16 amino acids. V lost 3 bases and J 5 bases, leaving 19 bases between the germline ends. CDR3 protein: CASSFELVPEGTEAFF. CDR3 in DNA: TGTGCCAGCAGCTTCGAATTGGTCCCCGAGGGAACTGAAGCTTTCTTT.

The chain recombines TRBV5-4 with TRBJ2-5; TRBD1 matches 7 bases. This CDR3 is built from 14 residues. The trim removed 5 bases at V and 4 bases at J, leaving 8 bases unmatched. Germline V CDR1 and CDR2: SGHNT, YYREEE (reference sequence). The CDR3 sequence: CASRQQGWGETQYF. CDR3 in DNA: TGTGCCAGCAGACAACAGGGGTGGGGAGAGACCCAGTACTTC.

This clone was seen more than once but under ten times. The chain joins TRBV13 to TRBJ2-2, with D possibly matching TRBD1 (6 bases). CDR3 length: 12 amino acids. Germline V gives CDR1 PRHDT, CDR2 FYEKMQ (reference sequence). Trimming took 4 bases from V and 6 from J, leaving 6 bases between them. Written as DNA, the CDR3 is TGTGCCAGCAGCTGGGGGCCCGGGGAGCTGTTTTTT. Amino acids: CASSWGPGELFF.

The DNA for the CDR3 is TGCGCCAGCAACCCCGGGACAGGGCACTACGAGCAGTACTTC. Its protein is CASNPGTGHYEQYF. The chain carries TRBV5-1 and TRBJ2-7; TRBD1 aligns across 9 bases. Trimming removed 6 bases from V and 3 bases from J; junction bases left unmatched: 7. The CDR3 spans 14 residues. CDR1 SGHRS and CDR2 YFSETQ come from the germline V gene.